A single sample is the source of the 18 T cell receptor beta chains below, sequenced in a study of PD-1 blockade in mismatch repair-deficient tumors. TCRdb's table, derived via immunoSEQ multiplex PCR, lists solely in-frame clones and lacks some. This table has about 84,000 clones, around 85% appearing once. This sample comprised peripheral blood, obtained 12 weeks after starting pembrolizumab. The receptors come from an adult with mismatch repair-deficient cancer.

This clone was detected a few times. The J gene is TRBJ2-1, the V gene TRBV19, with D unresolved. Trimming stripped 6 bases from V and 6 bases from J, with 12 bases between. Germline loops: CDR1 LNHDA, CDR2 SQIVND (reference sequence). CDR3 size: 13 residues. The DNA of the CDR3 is TGTGCCAGTAGCCCACTGGTCGCCAATGAGCAGTTCTTC. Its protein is CASSPLVANEQFF.

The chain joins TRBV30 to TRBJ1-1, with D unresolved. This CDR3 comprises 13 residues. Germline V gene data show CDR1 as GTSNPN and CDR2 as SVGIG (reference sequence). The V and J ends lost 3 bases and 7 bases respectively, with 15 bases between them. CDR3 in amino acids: CAWRGKRYLEAFF. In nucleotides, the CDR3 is TGTGCCTGGAGGGGAAAAAGATACCTTGAAGCTTTCTTT.

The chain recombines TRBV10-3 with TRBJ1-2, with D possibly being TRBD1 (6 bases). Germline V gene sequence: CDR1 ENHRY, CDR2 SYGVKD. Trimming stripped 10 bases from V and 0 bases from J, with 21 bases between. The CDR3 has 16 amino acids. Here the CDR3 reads CATSGRDIRTNYGYTF. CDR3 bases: TGTGCCACCTCCGGCCGGGACATCAGAACTAACTATGGCTACACCTTC.

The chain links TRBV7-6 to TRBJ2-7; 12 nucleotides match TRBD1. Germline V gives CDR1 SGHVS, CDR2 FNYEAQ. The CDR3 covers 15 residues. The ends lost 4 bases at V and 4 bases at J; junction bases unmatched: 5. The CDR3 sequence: CASSYGTGGEYEQYF. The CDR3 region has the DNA TGTGCCAGCAGCTACGGGACAGGGGGCGAATACGAGCAGTACTTC.

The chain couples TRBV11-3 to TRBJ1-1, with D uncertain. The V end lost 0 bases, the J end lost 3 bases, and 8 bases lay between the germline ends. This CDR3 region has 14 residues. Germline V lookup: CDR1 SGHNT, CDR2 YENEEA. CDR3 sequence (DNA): TGTGCCAGCAGCTTAGACCTTATCTACACTGAAGCTTTCTTT. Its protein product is CASSLDLIYTEAFF.

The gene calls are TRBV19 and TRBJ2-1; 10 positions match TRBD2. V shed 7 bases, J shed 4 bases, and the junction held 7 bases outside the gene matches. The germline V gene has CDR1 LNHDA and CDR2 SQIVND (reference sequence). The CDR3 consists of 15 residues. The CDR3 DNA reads TGTGCCAGTACGCTAGCGGGAGATGGGTACAATGAGCAGTTCTTC. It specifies CASTLAGDGYNEQFF.

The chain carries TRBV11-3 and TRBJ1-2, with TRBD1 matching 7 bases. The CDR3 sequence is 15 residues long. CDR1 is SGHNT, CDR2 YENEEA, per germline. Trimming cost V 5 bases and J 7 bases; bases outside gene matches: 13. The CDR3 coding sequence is TGTGCCAGCAGCGCACGCCGGGACAGCATCTCTGGCTACACCTTC. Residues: CASSARRDSISGYTF.

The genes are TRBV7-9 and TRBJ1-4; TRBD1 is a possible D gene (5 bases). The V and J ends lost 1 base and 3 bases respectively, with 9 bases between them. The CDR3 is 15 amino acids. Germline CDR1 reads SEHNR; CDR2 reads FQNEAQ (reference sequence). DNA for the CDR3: TGTGCCAGCAGCTTAGTGGGGCAGGCTAATGAAAAACTGTTTTTT. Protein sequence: CASSLVGQANEKLFF.

The CDR3 nucleotides are TGTGCCTGGAGTGCCCAGGGGCGTCGCTACGAGCAGTACTTC. Translating it yields CAWSAQGRRYEQYF. This chain joins TRBV30 and TRBJ2-7; D is possibly TRBD1 (6 bases). From germline, CDR1 is GTSNPN and CDR2 SVGIG (reference sequence). Trimming left V 1 base short and J 3 bases short, with 13 bases between. The CDR3 loop spans 14 amino acids.

The CDR3 nucleotides read TGCGCCAGTTCTCCGGGAGCTAACTATGGCTACACCTTC. Translation gives CASSPGANYGYTF. V gene TRBV4-3 combines with J gene TRBJ1-2; D is unresolved. With 9 bases removed from V and 0 bases from J, the gap between germline ends came to 11 bases. The length of the CDR3 is 13 residues. The germline V gene has CDR1 LGHNA and CDR2 YSLEER.

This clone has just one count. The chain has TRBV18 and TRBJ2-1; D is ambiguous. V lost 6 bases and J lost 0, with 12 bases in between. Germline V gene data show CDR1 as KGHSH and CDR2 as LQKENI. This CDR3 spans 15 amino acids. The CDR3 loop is CASSHPASSYNEQFF. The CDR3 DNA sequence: TGTGCCAGCTCCCACCCCGCCAGCTCCTACAATGAGCAGTTCTTC. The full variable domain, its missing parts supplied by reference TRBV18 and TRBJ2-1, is NAGVMQNPRHLVRRRGQEARLRCSPMKGHSHVYWYRQLPEEGLKFMVYLQKENIIDESGMPKERFSAEFPKEGPSILRIQQVVRGDSAAYFCASSHPASSYNEQFFGPGTRLTVL.

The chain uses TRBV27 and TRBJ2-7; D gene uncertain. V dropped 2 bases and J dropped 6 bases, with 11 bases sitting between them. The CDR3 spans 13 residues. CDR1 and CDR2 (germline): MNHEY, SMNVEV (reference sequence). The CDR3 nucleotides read TGTGCCAGCAGTTTACGGGCAGGAACCGAGCAGTACTTC. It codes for CASSLRAGTEQYF.

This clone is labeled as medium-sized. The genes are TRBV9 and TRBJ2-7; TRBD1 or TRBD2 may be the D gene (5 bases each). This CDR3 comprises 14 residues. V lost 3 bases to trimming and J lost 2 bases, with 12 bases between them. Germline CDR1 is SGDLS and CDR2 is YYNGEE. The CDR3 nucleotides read TGTGCCAGCAGCGAACGGGACGGTGCCTACGAGCAGTACTTC. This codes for CASSERDGAYEQYF.

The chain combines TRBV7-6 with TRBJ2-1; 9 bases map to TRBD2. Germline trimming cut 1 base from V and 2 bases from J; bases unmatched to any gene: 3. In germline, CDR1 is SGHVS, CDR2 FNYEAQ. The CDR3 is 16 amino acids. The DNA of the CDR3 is TGTGCCAGCAGCTTAGGAGCGGGAGGAGCCTACAATGAGCAGTTCTTC. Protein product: CASSLGAGGAYNEQFF.

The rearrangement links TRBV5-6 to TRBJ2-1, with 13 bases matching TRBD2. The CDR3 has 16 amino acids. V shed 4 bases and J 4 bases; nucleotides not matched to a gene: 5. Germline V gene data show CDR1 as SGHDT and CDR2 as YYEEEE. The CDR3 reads CASSLWTSGGYNEQFF. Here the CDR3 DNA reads TGTGCCAGCAGCCTGTGGACTAGCGGGGGTTACAATGAGCAGTTCTTC.

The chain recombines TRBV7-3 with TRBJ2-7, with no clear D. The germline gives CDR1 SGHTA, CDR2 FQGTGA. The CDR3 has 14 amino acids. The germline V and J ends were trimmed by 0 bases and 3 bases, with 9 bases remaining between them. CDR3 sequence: CASSLTGNLYEQYF. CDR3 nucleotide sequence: TGTGCCAGCAGCTTAACAGGGAACCTCTACGAGCAGTACTTC.

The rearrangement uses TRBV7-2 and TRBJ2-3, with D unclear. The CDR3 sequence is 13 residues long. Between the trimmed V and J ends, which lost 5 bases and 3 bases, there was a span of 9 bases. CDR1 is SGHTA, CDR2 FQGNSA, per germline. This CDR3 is CASSSRRTDTQYF. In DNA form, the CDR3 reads TGTGCCAGCAGCAGCCGTCGGACAGATACGCAGTATTTT.

The CDR3 reads CASSLPFYEQYF. In DNA, the CDR3 is TGTGCCAGCAGCTTGCCCTTCTACGAGCAGTACTTC. V usage is TRBV5-4 and J usage is TRBJ2-7; D is ambiguous. CDR1 is SGHNT, CDR2 YYREEE, per germline (reference sequence). This CDR3 is built from 12 residues. Deletions cut 1 base from V and 3 bases from J, with 5 bases between.